The 23 T cell receptor beta chains reported below all come from one sample, sequenced in a study of graft-versus-host responses after intestinal transplantation. The repertoire was sequenced with immunoSEQ multiplex PCR; TCRdb's copy has only in-frame clones and lacks some. Of some 14,000 clones in the sample, roughly a third are singletons; the top ten hold around 2.3%. There were approximately 200,000 CFSE-labeled responder cells plated together with approximately 200,000 irradiated, violet-dye-labeled stimulator cells. Sequenced here: alloreactive CD8+ T cells from a mixed lymphocyte reaction culture, sampled before intestinal transplant. Regarding subset: CFSE-low proliferating T cells sorted from roughly 6-day pre-transplant mixed lymphocyte reaction (GvH or HvG direction). Receptors originate from a human patient who received an intestinal transplant.

The V gene is TRBV5-1, the J gene TRBJ2-1, with 7 positions matching TRBD2. J was trimmed by 6 bases and V by 4 bases; bases with no gene match: 7. Germline V gene sequence: CDR1 SGHRS, CDR2 YFSETQ. This CDR3 has 14 amino acids. The CDR3 reads CASSQTGTINEQFF. CDR3 coding DNA: TGCGCCAGCAGCCAAACTGGGACTATCAATGAGCAGTTCTTC. Combining the CDR3 with reference TRBV5-1 and TRBJ2-1 gives the whole variable domain KAGVTQTPRYLIKTRGQQVTLSCSPISGHRSVSWYQQTPGQGLQFLFEYFSETQRNKGNFPGRFSGRQFSNSRSEMNVSTLELGDSALYLCASSQTGTINEQFFGPGTRLTVL.

J is TRBJ2-7 and V is TRBV6-5; 13 nucleotides agree with TRBD2. CDR3 size: 14 residues. Germline CDR1 is MNHEY and CDR2 is SVGAGI. V shed 4 bases and J 6 bases; nucleotides not matched to a gene: 3. The CDR3 sequence is CASSWGTSGTEQYF. The CDR3 DNA reads TGTGCCAGCAGTTGGGGGACTAGCGGGACCGAGCAGTACTTC.

V and J are TRBV2 and TRBJ1-1; D unclear. The CDR3 runs to 13 residues. V was trimmed by 7 bases and J by 0 bases, leaving 9 bases between them. The germline V gene has CDR1 SNHLY and CDR2 FYNNEI. In DNA, the CDR3 is TGTGCCAGCATTGAGGGAATGAACACTGAAGCTTTCTTT. Translation: CASIEGMNTEAFF.

The gene calls are TRBV7-9 and TRBJ1-2, with D possibly TRBD1 on 5 matching bases. This CDR3 has 15 residues. V shed 1 base and J shed 4 bases, with 13 bases lying between them. Germline V CDR1 and CDR2: SEHNR, FQNEAQ (reference sequence). The CDR3 DNA is TGTGCCAGCAGCTTAGATGAGGGGACGGGCTATGGCTACACCTTC. Translated, it gives CASSLDEGTGYGYTF.

This chain joins TRBV13 and TRBJ1-2; D is uncertain. The CDR3 is 15 amino acids. With 4 bases removed from V and 1 base from J, the gap between germline ends came to 13 bases. Germline V gene data show CDR1 as PRHDT and CDR2 as FYEKMQ (reference sequence). CDR3 sequence (DNA): TGTGCCAGCAGCTACGAACCCGGGAATAACTATGGCTACACCTTC. This gives the protein CASSYEPGNNYGYTF.

This clone appeared a single time. This chain links TRBV7-2 with TRBJ2-1; 9 bases match TRBD2. The CDR3 contains 15 residues. CDR1 and CDR2 (germline): SGHTA, FQGNSA. Trimming cost V 1 base and J 8 bases; bases outside gene matches: 6. The chain's CDR3 is CASSLEGGGADEQFF. In DNA form, the CDR3 reads TGTGCCAGCAGCTTAGAGGGCGGGGGGGCCGATGAGCAGTTCTTC.

This clone turned up a few times. V and J are TRBV4-2 and TRBJ1-2; D is perhaps TRBD1 (5 bases). The CDR3 sequence is 13 residues long. Trimming left V 4 bases short and J 6 bases short, with 12 bases between. Germline CDR1 reads LGHNA; CDR2 reads YNFKEQ. CDR3 DNA sequence: TGTGCCAGCAGCCCCGGGGACGTTGATGGCTACACCTTC. Protein product: CASSPGDVDGYTF.

The chain carries TRBV2 and TRBJ1-2; a possible D gene is TRBD1 (5 bases). The V gene lost 6 bases and the J gene lost 6 bases, with 14 bases spanning the gap. The V gene's germline CDR1 is SNHLY and CDR2 FYNNEI. CDR3 length: 13 amino acids. The CDR3: CASSGRALDGYTF. The CDR3 DNA reads as TGTGCCAGCAGCGGCAGGGCGCTAGATGGCTACACCTTC.

This clone was observed a few times. This sequence joins TRBV19 and TRBJ1-1; no firm D call. Between the trimmed V and J ends, which lost 3 bases and 1 base, there was a span of 9 bases. CDR1 and CDR2 from the germline V gene are LNHDA and SQIVND (reference sequence). The CDR3 totals 14 residues. CDR3 sequence reads: CASSISLTNTEAFF. The CDR3 bases are TGTGCCAGTAGTATTTCGCTGACGAACACTGAAGCTTTCTTT.

This clone showed up just a few times. The chain employs TRBV11-2 and TRBJ2-1, with a possible D match to TRBD2 (7 bases). The CDR3 spans 14 residues. The germline gives CDR1 SGHAT, CDR2 FQNNGV. Trimming took off 7 bases at V and 6 bases at J, with 16 bases between the two ends. The CDR3 sequence is CASNGGGALNEQFF. The CDR3, as DNA: TGTGCCAGCAACGGTGGGGGGGCCCTCAATGAGCAGTTCTTC. Based on the CDR3 plus reference TRBV11-2 and TRBJ2-1, the full variable domain is EAGVAQSPRYKIIEKRQSVAFWCNPISGHATLYWYQQILGQGPKLLIQFQNNGVVDDSQLPKDRFSAERLKGVDSTLKIQPAKLEDSAVYLCASNGGGALNEQFFGPGTRLTVL.

This clone was seen more than once but under ten times. The gene calls are TRBV4-1 and TRBJ1-2; no definite D call. The CDR3 spans 16 residues. The V end was cut by 0 bases, the J end by 4 bases, with 15 bases between. CDR1 MGHRA and CDR2 YSYEKL come from the germline V gene. CDR3 protein: CASSQEPAWVSYGYTF. The CDR3, as DNA: TGCGCCAGCAGCCAAGAACCCGCGTGGGTATCCTATGGCTACACCTTC.

The chain uses TRBV6-6 and TRBJ1-6, with unresolved D. This CDR3 is 12 amino acids long. Looked up from germline, CDR1 is MNHNY and CDR2 is SVGAGI (reference sequence). The germline V and J ends were trimmed by 6 bases and 9 bases, with 9 bases remaining between them. Written as DNA, the CDR3 is TGTGCCAGCAGCACCCTAGGTTCACCCCTCCACTTT. It codes for CASSTLGSPLHF.

V usage is TRBV7-9 and J usage is TRBJ1-1; D unclear. Germline V gene lookup returns CDR1 SEHNR and CDR2 FQNEAQ (reference sequence). The V end lost 0 bases, the J end lost 1 base, and 12 bases lay between the germline ends. This CDR3 region has 16 residues. CDR3: CASSLAGRKENTEAFF. Here the CDR3 DNA reads TGTGCCAGCAGCTTAGCCGGCCGCAAAGAGAACACTGAAGCTTTCTTT.

The rearrangement uses TRBV11-2 and TRBJ1-2; D is unclear. From germline, CDR1 is SGHAT and CDR2 FQNNGV. This CDR3 has 13 residues. The ends were cut back, 6 bases at V and 8 bases at J, with 16 bases in the middle. For the CDR3, the DNA is TGTGCCAGCAGGAGGACCCTTCGGCAGGGCTACACCTTC. Protein: CASRRTLRQGYTF.

This clone occurred a few times. The chain carries TRBV7-9 and TRBJ1-5, with D unresolved. The CDR3 has 13 residues. V lost 5 bases, J lost 3 bases, and 8 bases lay in between. The germline gives CDR1 SEHNR, CDR2 FQNEAQ (reference sequence). The CDR3 sequence is CASSPPFNQPQHF. For the CDR3, the DNA is TGTGCCAGCAGCCCTCCCTTCAATCAGCCCCAGCATTTT.

The CDR3 loop is CSVSTPPSGNYEQYF. The CDR3 coding sequence is TGCAGCGTGTCCACTCCCCCGAGTGGAAACTACGAGCAGTACTTC. V is TRBV29-1 and J is TRBJ2-7; no clear D. V lost 6 bases to trimming and J lost 3 bases, with 21 bases between them. The CDR3 is 15 residues long. Germline V gene data show CDR1 as SQVTM and CDR2 as ANQGSEA.

This clone was detected only a few times. The rearrangement joins TRBV6-1 to TRBJ2-3, with D unresolved. The V end was cut by 0 bases, the J end by 4 bases, with 11 bases between. The CDR3 length is 15 residues. Germline CDR1 is MNHNS and CDR2 is SASEGT. CDR3 residues: CASSEAVGPPDTQYF. Written as DNA, the CDR3 is TGTGCCAGCAGTGAAGCAGTAGGCCCGCCAGATACGCAGTATTTT.

This clone rates as medium-sized. The chain has TRBV7-6 and TRBJ1-4, with D possibly matching TRBD1 (6 bases). The V and J ends lost 3 bases and 3 bases respectively, with 11 bases between them. Germline-derived CDR1 and CDR2 are SGHVS and FNYEAQ. The CDR3 extends over 15 amino acids. CDR3 nucleotide sequence: TGTGCCAGCAGCTTCGGGGGGCTGGCTAATGAAAAACTGTTTTTT. Translated: CASSFGGLANEKLFF.

This clone showed up just once. The chain combines TRBV7-9 with TRBJ2-6, with D tentatively TRBD2 (6 bases). CDR1 and CDR2 (germline): SEHNR, FQNEAQ (reference sequence). Trimming removed 5 bases from V and 1 base from J, with 18 bases in between. CDR3 length equals 18 residues. Here the CDR3 DNA reads TGTGCCAGCAGCCAGACACACTTGCGGGGATCTGGGGCCAACGTCCTGACTTTC. This encodes CASSQTHLRGSGANVLTF.

This clone has a handful of counts. The rearrangement joins TRBV4-1 to TRBJ1-1; D call uncertain. V was pared by 4 bases and J by 3 bases, with 15 bases between. Germline CDR1 reads MGHRA; CDR2 reads YSYEKL. The CDR3 is made up of 15 amino acids. CDR3 sequence: CASSLSTNRHTEAFF. The CDR3 coding sequence is TGCGCCAGCAGCCTCTCGACTAATAGGCACACTGAAGCTTTCTTT.

The chain links TRBV6-1 to TRBJ2-3, with D unclear. CDR3 length: 16 residues. Looked up from germline, CDR1 is MNHNS and CDR2 is SASEGT. Trimming removed 0 bases at V and 0 bases at J, with 10 bases between. The DNA of the CDR3 is TGTGCCAGCAGTGAAGCGGGCTCGACTAGCACAGATACGCAGTATTTT. Its protein product is CASSEAGSTSTDTQYF.

The V gene is TRBV14, the J gene TRBJ2-1; the D is unclear. Trimming pared 3 bases from V and 4 bases from J, leaving 7 bases between. Germline lookup yields CDR1 SGHDN and CDR2 FVKESK. The length of the CDR3 is 13 residues. In DNA form, the CDR3 reads TGTGCCAGCAGCCAGGAAAGTTACAATGAGCAGTTCTTC. This gives the protein CASSQESYNEQFF.

The CDR3 is CSAQGSYEQYF. CDR3 coding DNA: TGCAGCGCTCAGGGTTCCTACGAGCAGTACTTC. The chain uses TRBV29-1 and TRBJ2-7, with D tentatively TRBD1 (5 bases). V lost 7 bases to trimming and J lost 1 base, with 8 bases between them. Germline lookup yields CDR1 SQVTM and CDR2 ANQGSEA. The CDR3 spans 11 residues.